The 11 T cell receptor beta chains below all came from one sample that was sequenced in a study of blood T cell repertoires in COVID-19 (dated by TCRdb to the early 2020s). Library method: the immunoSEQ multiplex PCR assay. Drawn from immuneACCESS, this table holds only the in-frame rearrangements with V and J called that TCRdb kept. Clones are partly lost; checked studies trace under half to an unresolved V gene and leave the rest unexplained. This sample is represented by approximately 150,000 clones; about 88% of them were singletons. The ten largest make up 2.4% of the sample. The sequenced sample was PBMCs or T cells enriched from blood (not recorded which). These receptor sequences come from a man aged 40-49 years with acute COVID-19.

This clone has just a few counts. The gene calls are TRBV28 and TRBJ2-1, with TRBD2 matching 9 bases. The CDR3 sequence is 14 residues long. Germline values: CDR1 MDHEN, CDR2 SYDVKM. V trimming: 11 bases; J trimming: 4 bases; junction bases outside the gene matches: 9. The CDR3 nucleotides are TGTGCCGGCTCGGACGGACTAGCGTACAATGAGCAGTTCTTC. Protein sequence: CAGSDGLAYNEQFF.

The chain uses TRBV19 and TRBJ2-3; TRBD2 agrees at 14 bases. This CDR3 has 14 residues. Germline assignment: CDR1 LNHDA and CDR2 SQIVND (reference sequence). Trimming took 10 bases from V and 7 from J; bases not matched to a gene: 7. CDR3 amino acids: CATATSGGANTQYF. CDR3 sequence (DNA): TGTGCCACCGCGACTAGCGGGGGGGCAAATACGCAGTATTTT.

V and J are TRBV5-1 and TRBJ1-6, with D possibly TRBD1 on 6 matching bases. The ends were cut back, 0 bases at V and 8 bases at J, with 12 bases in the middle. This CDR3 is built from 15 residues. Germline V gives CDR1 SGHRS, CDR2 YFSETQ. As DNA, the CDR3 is TGCGCCAGCAGCTTGGGCGGACGGACAGATTCACCCCTCCACTTT. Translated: CASSLGGRTDSPLHF.

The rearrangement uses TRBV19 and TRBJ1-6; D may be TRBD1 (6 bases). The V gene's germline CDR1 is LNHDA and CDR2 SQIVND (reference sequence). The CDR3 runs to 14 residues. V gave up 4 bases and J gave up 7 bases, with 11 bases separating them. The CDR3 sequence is CASSRGGENSPLHF. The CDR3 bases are TGTGCCAGTAGTAGAGGGGGGGAGAATTCACCCCTCCACTTT.

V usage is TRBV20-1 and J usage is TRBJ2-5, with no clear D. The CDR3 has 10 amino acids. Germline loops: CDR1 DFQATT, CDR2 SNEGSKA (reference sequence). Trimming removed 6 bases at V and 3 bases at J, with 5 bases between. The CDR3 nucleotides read TGCAGTGCCCAGAAAGAGACCCAGTACTTC. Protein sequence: CSAQKETQYF.

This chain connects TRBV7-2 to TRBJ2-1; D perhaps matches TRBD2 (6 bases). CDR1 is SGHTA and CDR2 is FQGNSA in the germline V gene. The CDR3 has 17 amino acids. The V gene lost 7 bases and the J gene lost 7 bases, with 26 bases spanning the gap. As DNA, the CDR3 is TGTGCCAGCACCCCTGGAGGAGGGGAGATCGGCAGGAATGAGCAGTTCTTC. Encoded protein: CASTPGGGEIGRNEQFF.

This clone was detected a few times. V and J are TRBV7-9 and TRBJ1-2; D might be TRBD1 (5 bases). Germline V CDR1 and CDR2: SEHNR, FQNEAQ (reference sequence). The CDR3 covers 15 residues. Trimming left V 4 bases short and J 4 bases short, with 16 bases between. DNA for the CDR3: TGTGCCAGCAGCTCCACTACCACAGGTACCTATGGCTACACCTTC. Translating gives CASSSTTTGTYGYTF.

CDR3 residues: CASSLAWTTEGKLFDEQFF. CDR3 sequence (DNA): TGCGCCAGCAGCTTGGCTTGGACAACGGAGGGCAAGCTCTTCGATGAGCAGTTCTTC. The chain is built from TRBV5-1 and TRBJ2-1, with a weak D call TRBD2 (6 bases). Trimming left V 0 bases short and J 8 bases short, with 27 bases between. The germline CDR1 and CDR2 sequences are SGHRS and YFSETQ. The CDR3 runs 19 residues.

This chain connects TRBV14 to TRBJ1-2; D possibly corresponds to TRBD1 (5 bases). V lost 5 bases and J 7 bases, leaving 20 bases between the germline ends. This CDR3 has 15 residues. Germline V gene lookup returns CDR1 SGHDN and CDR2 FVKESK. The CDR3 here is CASSTLTSGTGGYTF. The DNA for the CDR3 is TGTGCCAGCAGCACATTGACTAGCGGGACTGGTGGCTACACCTTC.

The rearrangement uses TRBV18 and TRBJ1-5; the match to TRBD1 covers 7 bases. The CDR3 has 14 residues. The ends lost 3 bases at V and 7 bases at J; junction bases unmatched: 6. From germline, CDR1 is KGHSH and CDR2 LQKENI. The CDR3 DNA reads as TGTGCCAGCTCACCGACAGGGAGAGACCAGCCCCAGCATTTT. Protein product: CASSPTGRDQPQHF.

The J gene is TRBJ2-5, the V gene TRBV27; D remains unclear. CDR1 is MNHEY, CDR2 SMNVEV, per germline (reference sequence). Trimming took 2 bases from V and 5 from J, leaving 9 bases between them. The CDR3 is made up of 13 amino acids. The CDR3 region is CASSLRSEETQYF. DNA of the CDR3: TGTGCCAGCAGTTTAAGGAGCGAGGAGACCCAGTACTTC.